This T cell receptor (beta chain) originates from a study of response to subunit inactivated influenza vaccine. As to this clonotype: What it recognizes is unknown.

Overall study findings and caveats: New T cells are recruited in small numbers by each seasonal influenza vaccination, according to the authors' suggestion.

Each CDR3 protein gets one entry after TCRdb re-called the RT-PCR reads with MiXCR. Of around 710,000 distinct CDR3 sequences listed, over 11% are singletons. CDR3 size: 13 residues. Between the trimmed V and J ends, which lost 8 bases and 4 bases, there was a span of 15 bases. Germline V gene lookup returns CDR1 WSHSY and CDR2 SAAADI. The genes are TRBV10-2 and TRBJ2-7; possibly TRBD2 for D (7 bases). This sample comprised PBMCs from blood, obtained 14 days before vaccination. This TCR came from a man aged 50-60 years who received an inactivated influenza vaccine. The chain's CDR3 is CASGRDIIYEQYF. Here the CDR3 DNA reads TGCGCCAGCGGGAGGGACATAATTTACGAGCAGTACTTC.